This entry describes one T cell receptor beta chain. The data were obtained in a study of blood T cell repertoires in COVID-19. The method was immunoSEQ multiplex PCR; TCRdb's version includes in-frame clones alone and lacks a portion of them. The sample holds hundreds of thousands of clones; 85% to 90% are singletons and the top ten take almost 9.5%. Participants were aged about 18 to 100 years from around 24 US areas. Material for sequencing was PBMCs or T cells enriched from blood (not recorded which). The origin of this receptor is a woman in her thirties who had recovered from COVID-19.

DNA of the CDR3: TGTGCCAGCAGCTTAGAGGGGTGGACAGACAATGAGCAGTTCTTC. It specifies CASSLEGWTDNEQFF. The genes are TRBV9 and TRBJ2-1, with D possibly TRBD1 on 6 matching bases. Trimming removed 4 bases at V and 5 bases at J, with 16 bases between. There are 15 residues in the CDR3. Germline V lookup: CDR1 SGDLS, CDR2 YYNGEE.